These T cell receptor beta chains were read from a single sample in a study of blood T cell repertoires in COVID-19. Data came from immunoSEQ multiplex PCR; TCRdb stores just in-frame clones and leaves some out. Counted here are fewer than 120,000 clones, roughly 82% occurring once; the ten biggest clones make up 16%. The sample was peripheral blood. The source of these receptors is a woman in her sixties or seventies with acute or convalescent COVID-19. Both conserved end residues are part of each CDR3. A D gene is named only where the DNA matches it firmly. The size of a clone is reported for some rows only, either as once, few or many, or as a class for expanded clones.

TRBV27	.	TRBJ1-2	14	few	CASSLYRDGSGYTF	TGTGCCAGCAGTTTGTACAGGGATGGGTCGGGCTACACCTTC
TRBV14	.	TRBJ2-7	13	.	CASSRRKTYEQYF	TGTGCCAGCAGCCGGCGGAAGACCTACGAGCAGTACTTC
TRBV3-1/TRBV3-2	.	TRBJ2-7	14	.	CASSQGAGSYEQYF	TGTGCCAGCAGCCAAGGCGCGGGCTCCTACGAGCAGTACTTC
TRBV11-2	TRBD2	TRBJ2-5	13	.	CASIPSGYETQYF	TGTGCCAGCATCCCTAGCGGGTACGAGACCCAGTACTTC
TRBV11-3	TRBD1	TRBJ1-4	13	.	CASSDRINEKLFF	TGTGCCAGCTCGGACAGGATAAATGAAAAACTGTTTTTT
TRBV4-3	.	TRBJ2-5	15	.	CASSQGGRGQETQYF	TGCGCCAGCAGCCAAGGGGGCAGGGGACAAGAGACCCAGTACTTC
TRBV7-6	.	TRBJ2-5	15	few	CASSLGGGSVETQYF	TGTGCCAGCAGCTTGGGGGGAGGATCGGTAGAGACCCAGTACTTC
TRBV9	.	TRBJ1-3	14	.	CASSVDGTGNTIYF	TGTGCCAGCAGCGTAGATGGGACAGGAAACACCATATATTTT
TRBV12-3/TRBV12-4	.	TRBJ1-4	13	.	CASRTDGGEKLFF	TGTGCCAGCAGAACGGACGGGGGGGAAAAACTGTTTTTT
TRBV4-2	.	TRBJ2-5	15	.	CASSPITGGWETQYF	TGTGCCAGCAGTCCCATCACGGGGGGCTGGGAGACCCAGTACTTC
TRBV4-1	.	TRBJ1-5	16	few	CASRQTVMAVDQPQHF	TGCGCCAGCAGACAAACCGTGATGGCAGTGGATCAGCCCCAGCATTTT
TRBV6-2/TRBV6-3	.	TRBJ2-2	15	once	CASSYAALNTGELFF	TGTGCCAGCAGTTACGCGGCACTAAACACCGGGGAGCTGTTTTTT
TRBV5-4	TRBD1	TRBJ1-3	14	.	CASSREGAGNTIYF	TGTGCCAGCAGCCGTGAGGGGGCGGGAAACACCATATATTTT
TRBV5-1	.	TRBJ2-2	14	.	CASSYPQGTGELFF	TGCGCCAGCAGCTATCCACAGGGAACGGGGGAGCTGTTTTTT
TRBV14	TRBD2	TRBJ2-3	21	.	CASSQDPWRTTSGGAADTQYF	TGTGCCAGCAGCCAAGATCCTTGGCGGACGACTAGCGGGGGGGCAGCGGATACGCAGTATTTT
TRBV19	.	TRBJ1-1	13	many	CASSIGRDTEAFF	TGTGCCAGTAGTATAGGACGGGACACTGAAGCTTTCTTT
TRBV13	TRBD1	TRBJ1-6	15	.	CASSLDRARGSPLHF	TGTGCCAGCAGCCTGGACAGGGCCCGAGGTTCACCCCTCCACTTT
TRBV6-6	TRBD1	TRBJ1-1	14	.	CASSPDRGSTEAFF	TGTGCCAGCAGCCCGGACAGGGGGAGCACTGAAGCTTTCTTT
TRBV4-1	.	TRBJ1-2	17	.	CASSQDSGAPVNYGYTF	TGCGCCAGCAGCCAAGATAGCGGGGCACCTGTTAACTATGGCTACACCTTC
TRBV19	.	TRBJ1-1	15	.	CASTPITHKNTEAFF	TGTGCCAGTACGCCGATAACCCACAAGAACACTGAAGCTTTCTTT
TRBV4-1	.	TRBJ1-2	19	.	CASSQDPGQPATRVYGYTF	TGCGCCAGCAGCCAAGATCCCGGACAGCCGGCGACGAGGGTTTATGGCTACACCTTC
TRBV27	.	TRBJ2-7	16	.	CASSSIDPRPFYEQYF	TGTGCCAGCAGTTCCATCGACCCTAGACCCTTCTACGAGCAGTACTTC
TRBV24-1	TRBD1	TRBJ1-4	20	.	CATSVQGKARGSTTNEKLFF	TGTGCCACCAGTGTCCAGGGGAAGGCCAGGGGGTCGACTACTAATGAAAAACTGTTTTTT
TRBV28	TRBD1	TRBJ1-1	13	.	CASSDTGGAKAFF	TGTGCCAGCAGTGATACAGGGGGAGCTAAAGCTTTCTTT
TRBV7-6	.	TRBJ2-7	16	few	CASSPVERLSSYEQYF	TGTGCCAGCAGCCCCGTTGAGCGGTTATCCTCCTACGAGCAGTACTTC
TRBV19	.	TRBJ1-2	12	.	CASTNPNYGYTF	TGTGCCAGTACCAATCCTAACTATGGCTACACCTTC
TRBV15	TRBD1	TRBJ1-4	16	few	CATSRDAGQLSEKLFF	TGTGCCACCAGCAGAGATGCGGGACAGTTAAGTGAAAAACTGTTTTTT
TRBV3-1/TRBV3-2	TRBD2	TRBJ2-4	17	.	CASSQVPPTSRVNIQYF	TGTGCCAGCAGCCAAGTTCCACCGACTAGCCGTGTAAACATTCAGTACTTC
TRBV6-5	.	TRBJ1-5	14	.	CASSLTAPRQPQHF	TGTGCCAGCAGTTTGACAGCACCCCGGCAACCCCAGCATTTT
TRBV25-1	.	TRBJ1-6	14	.	CASSVGGRGSPLHF	TGTGCCAGCAGTGTAGGAGGGAGAGGCTCACCCCTCCACTTT
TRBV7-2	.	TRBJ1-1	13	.	CASREAGRPEAFF	TGTGCCAGCAGGGAAGCGGGGAGACCTGAAGCTTTCTTT